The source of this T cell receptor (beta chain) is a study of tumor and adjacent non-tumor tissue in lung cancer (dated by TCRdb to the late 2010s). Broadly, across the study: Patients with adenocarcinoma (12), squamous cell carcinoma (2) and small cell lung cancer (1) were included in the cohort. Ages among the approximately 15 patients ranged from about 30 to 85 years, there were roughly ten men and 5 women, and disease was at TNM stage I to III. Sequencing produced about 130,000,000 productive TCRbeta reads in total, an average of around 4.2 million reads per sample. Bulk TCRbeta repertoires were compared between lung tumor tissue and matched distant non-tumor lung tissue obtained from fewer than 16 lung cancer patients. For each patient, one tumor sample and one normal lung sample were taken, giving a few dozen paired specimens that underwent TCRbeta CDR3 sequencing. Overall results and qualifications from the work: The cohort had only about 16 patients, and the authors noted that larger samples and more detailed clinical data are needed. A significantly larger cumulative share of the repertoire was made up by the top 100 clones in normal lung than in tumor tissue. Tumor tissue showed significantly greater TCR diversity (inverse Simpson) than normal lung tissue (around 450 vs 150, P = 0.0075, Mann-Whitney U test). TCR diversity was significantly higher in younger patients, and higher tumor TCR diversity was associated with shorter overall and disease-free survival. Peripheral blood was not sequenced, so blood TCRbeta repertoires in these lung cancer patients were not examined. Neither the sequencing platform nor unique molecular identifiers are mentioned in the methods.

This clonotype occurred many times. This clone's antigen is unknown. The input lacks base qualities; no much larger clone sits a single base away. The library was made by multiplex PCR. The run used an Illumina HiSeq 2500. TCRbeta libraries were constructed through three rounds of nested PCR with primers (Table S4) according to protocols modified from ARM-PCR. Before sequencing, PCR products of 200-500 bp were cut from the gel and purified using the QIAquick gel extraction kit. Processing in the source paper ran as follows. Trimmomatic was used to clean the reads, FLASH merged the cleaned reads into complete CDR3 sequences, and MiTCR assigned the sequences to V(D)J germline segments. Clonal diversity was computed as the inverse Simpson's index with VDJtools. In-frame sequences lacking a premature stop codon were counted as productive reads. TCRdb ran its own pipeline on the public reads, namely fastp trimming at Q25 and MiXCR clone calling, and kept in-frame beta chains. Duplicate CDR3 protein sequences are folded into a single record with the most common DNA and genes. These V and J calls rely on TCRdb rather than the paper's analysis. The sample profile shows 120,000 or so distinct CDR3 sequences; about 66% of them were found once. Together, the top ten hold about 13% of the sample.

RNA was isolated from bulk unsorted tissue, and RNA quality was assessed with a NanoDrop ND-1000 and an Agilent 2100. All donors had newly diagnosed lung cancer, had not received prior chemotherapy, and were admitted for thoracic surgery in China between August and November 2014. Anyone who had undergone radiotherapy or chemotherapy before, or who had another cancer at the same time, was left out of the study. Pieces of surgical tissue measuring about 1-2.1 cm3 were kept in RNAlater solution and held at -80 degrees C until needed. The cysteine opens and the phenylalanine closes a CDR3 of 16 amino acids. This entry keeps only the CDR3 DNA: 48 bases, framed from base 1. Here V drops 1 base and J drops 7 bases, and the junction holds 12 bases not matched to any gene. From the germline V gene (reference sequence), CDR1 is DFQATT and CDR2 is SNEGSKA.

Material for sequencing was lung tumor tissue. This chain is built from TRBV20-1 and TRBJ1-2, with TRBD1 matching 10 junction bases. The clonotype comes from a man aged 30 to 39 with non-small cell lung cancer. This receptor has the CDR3 CSARVPGQGVVRGYTF. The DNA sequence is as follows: TGCAGTGCTAGAGTTCCCGGACAGGGGGTGGTTCGTGGCTACACCTTC.